A selection of T cell receptor beta chains follows, all from one sample in a study of OX40 agonist ivuxolimab in advanced cancers. Profiling relied on immunoSEQ multiplex PCR, and the TCRdb table lists in-frame clones only, not all of them. In the table there are over 65,000 clones, around nine tenths of which are singletons. The material was CD4+ or CD8+ T cells sorted from blood, obtained in a trial of the OX40 agonist ivuxolimab. These TCRs come from an adult with an advanced solid tumor such as melanoma, head and neck, liver or kidney cancer. Both conserved end residues are part of each CDR3. A D gene is named only where the DNA matches it firmly. Size tells how often a clone was seen (once, few, many) or the class of an expanded clone, and some rows leave it out.

TRBJ2-2 | TRBV7-9 | TRBD1 | NA | TGTGCCAGCAGCCCCGGGACAGGGTACACCGGGGAGCTGTTTTTT | CASSPGTGYTGELFF
TRBJ2-3 | TRBV10-3 | NA | once | TGTGCCATCAGTGTTCCGACTAGCACAGATACGCAGTATTTT | CAISVPTSTDTQYF
TRBJ2-7 | TRBV28 | NA | NA | TGTGCCAGCAGTTTAGACGGGGGTCTCTACGAGCAGTACTTC | CASSLDGGLYEQYF
TRBJ1-3 | TRBV4-2 | NA | NA | TGTGCCAGCAGCCAAGAGGGGGCCTCTGGAAACACCATATATTTT | CASSQEGASGNTIYF
TRBJ1-1 | TRBV25-1 | TRBD1 | NA | TGTGCCAGCACGACAGGGGGGAACACTGAAGCTTTCTTT | CASTTGGNTEAFF
TRBJ2-1 | TRBV7-2 | TRBD2 | once | TGTGCCAGCAGCCCACTAGCGGGGGCCGCGGAGCAGTTCTTC | CASSPLAGAAEQFF
TRBJ1-2 | TRBV7-2 | NA | NA | TGTGCCAGCAGCTTCGGACAGAACGTTTATGGCTACACCTTC | CASSFGQNVYGYTF
TRBJ2-7 | TRBV4-3 | NA | NA | TGCGCCAGCAGCCAAGGTATAACAAGCTCCTACGAGCAGTACTTC | CASSQGITSSYEQYF
TRBJ2-7 | TRBV7-9 | TRBD1 | NA | TGTGCCAGCAGCTTGGGGACAGGGACCTACGAGCAGTACTTC | CASSLGTGTYEQYF
TRBJ1-5 | TRBV28 | NA | NA | TGTGCCAGCAGCCGGCCCTTCTCTGGCGGCAATCAGCCCCAGCATTTT | CASSRPFSGGNQPQHF
TRBJ2-5 | TRBV15 | NA | NA | TGTGCCACCAGCAGAAGTCCTCAAGAGACCCAGTACTTC | CATSRSPQETQYF
TRBJ2-3 | TRBV28 | NA | NA | TGTGCCAGCAGTGAGCAGGCGTTGGATACGCAGTATTTT | CASSEQALDTQYF
TRBJ1-1 | TRBV5-4 | TRBD1 | NA | TGTGCCAGCAGCGTGCGACAGGGACACCATGAAGCTTTCTTT | CASSVRQGHHEAFF
TRBJ2-3 | TRBV28 | NA | NA | TGTGCCAGCAGTTTCAACCGGGGTAGCACAGATACGCAGTATTTT | CASSFNRGSTDTQYF
TRBJ2-1 | TRBV7-9 | TRBD2 | once | TGTGCCAGCAGCTTAGGGGGACTAGCAGGTAATGAGCAGTTCTTC | CASSLGGLAGNEQFF
TRBJ2-3 | TRBV5-1 | NA | NA | TGCGCCAGCAGCGCGGGACAGCCAGATACGCAGTATTTT | CASSAGQPDTQYF
TRBJ2-3 | TRBV4-3 | NA | NA | TGCGCCAGCAGCCAAGAATCTAGGAGCACAGATACGCAGTATTTT | CASSQESRSTDTQYF
TRBJ2-3 | TRBV5-6 | TRBD2 | NA | TGTGCCAGCAGCGTAGCGGGAGGGGCAGATACGCAGTATTTT | CASSVAGGADTQYF
TRBJ1-2 | TRBV7-2 | NA | NA | TGTGCCAGCAGCTTAGGGGGAGGAAGGGTGGACTATGGCTACACCTTC | CASSLGGGRVDYGYTF
TRBJ2-2 | TRBV7-9 | TRBD1 | NA | TGTGCCAGCAGCCCGGGACAGGGGGACACCGGGGAGCTGTTTTTT | CASSPGQGDTGELFF
TRBJ2-1 | TRBV11-1 | TRBD1 | NA | TGTGCCAGCAGCCCAACCGGGACAGGGACCTACAATGAGCAGTTCTTC | CASSPTGTGTYNEQFF
TRBJ2-1 | TRBV10-3 | NA | few | TGTGCCATCAGTGATATTTCCTACAATGAGCAGTTCTTC | CAISDISYNEQFF
TRBJ2-7 | TRBV28 | TRBD2 | NA | TGTGCCAGCAAACGACTTAGACTAGCGGAGAACTACGAGCAGTACTTC | CASKRLRLAENYEQYF
TRBJ1-2 | TRBV4-1 | NA | NA | TGCGCCAGCAGCCAAGGGTCTCCGACAGCTGTCTATGGCTACACCTTC | CASSQGSPTAVYGYTF
TRBJ2-7 | TRBV5-1 | NA | NA | TGCGCCAGCAGCCCGCGGACCAACCTACCCGAGCAGTACTTC | CASSPRTNLPEQYF
TRBJ2-7 | TRBV2 | NA | NA | TGTGCCAGCACCACGGGGCTGGGGAGAAACGAGCAGTACTTC | CASTTGLGRNEQYF
TRBJ2-1 | TRBV15 | NA | NA | TGTGCCACCAGCTCCGTGGGGCGTGAGCAGTTCTTC | CATSSVGREQFF
TRBJ2-6 | TRBV6-1 | NA | NA | TGTGCCAGCAGTGGGTGGGGCACCTCTGGGGCCAACGTCCTGACTTTC | CASSGWGTSGANVLTF
TRBJ2-7 | TRBV7-2 | NA | NA | TGTGCCAGCAGCTTAGCAACCGGGACTTACGAGCAGTACTTC | CASSLATGTYEQYF
TRBJ2-2 | TRBV18 | TRBD2 | NA | TGTGCCAGCTCACCACGCACTACCGGGACTAGCGGATTCGGCGGGGAGCTGTTTTTT | CASSPRTTGTSGFGGELFF
TRBJ2-5 | TRBV18 | NA | NA | TGTGCCAGCTCACGCGGATTAGGAGATCAAGAGACCCAGTACTTC | CASSRGLGDQETQYF
TRBJ1-2 | TRBV6-5 | NA | NA | TGTGCCAGCAGCCGGGGGGGGTGGTATGGCTACACCTTC | CASSRGGWYGYTF
TRBJ2-1 | TRBV5-4 | TRBD2 | NA | TGTGCCAGCAGCCCGGGACTAGCGGGAGGTGTTAGGTCCAATGAGCAGTTCTTC | CASSPGLAGGVRSNEQFF
TRBJ2-7 | TRBV5-5 | NA | few | TGTGCCAGCAGCTTAAATACAGAGAGAACCTACGAGCAGTACTTC | CASSLNTERTYEQYF
TRBJ2-3 | TRBV6-1 | NA | NA | TGTGCCAGCACTACTGAGGGGGATACGCAGTATTTT | CASTTEGDTQYF
TRBJ1-2 | TRBV4-3 | NA | NA | TGCGCCAGCAGCCAAGAAGTCGCAGTTCCCTATGGCTACACCTTC | CASSQEVAVPYGYTF
TRBJ2-3 | TRBV19 | NA | NA | TGTGCCAGTAAAAGTATCGGGGCCACAGATACGCAGTATTTT | CASKSIGATDTQYF
TRBJ1-1 | TRBV29-1 | NA | few | TGCAGCGCCATTTTTTGGGGCGGGAACACTGAAGCTTTCTTT | CSAIFWGGNTEAFF
TRBJ2-7 | TRBV7-6 | NA | NA | TGTGCCAGCAGCTTAGAACTTGGGCCGCGCTACGAGCAGTACTTC | CASSLELGPRYEQYF
TRBJ2-1 | TRBV10-3 | TRBD1 | once | TGTGCCATCAGTGACTTCGGGACAGGGGTTGGAGAGCAGTTCTTC | CAISDFGTGVGEQFF
TRBJ2-5 | TRBV7-9 | TRBD2 | NA | TGTGCCAGCAGCTTACGACTAGCGCAGCAAGAGACCCAGTACTTC | CASSLRLAQQETQYF
TRBJ2-7 | TRBV7-9 | NA | NA | TGTGCCAGCAGCGACCAATTCCTCTACGAGCAGTACTTC | CASSDQFLYEQYF